Listed here are 26 T cell receptor beta chains from one sample, sequenced in a study of post-analysis software for immune sequencing data. Regarding the study as a whole: TRBV5-6, TRBV5-1 and TRBV20-1 belonged to a set of about 5 TRBV segments that were more frequent in patients than controls.

What these receptors recognize is not known. Tagging with unique molecular identifiers was a feature of the TCR beta cDNA libraries. Via MiXCR, TCRdb re-called the PCR reads, giving one row per CDR3 protein. Counted here are about 460,000 distinct CDR3 sequences, approximately 45% occurring once; the ten biggest clones make up roughly 12%. The sequenced sample was blood. These receptors were obtained from a girl aged 5 to 17 with multiple sclerosis.

This chain connects TRBV30 to TRBJ2-7, with D perhaps assigned TRBD1 or TRBD2 (6 bases each). The CDR3 extends over 14 amino acids. In germline, CDR1 is GTSNPN, CDR2 SVGIG (reference sequence). Trimming removed 4 bases from V and 7 bases from J, with 20 bases in between. Here the CDR3 DNA reads TGTGCCTGGAATGAGCCGGTTAGGGGGAGGGAGCAGTACTTC. Its translation is CAWNEPVRGREQYF.

This clonotype has a handful of counts. J is TRBJ2-3 and V is TRBV12-3 or TRBV12-4, with 9 bases lining up with TRBD2. CDR3 length: 14 amino acids. V lost 5 bases, J lost 3 bases, and 3 bases stayed unmatched. CDR3 sequence reads: CASSRLAGTDTQYF. DNA of the CDR3: TGTGCCAGCAGTCGGCTAGCGGGGACAGATACGCAGTATTTT.

This chain uses TRBV9 with TRBJ2-5; 8 bases fit TRBD2. The J call may not be correct, given that the DNA end is closer to TRBJ2-7. The CDR3 sequence is 15 residues long. Germline loops: CDR1 SGDLS, CDR2 YYNGEE. The chain's CDR3 is CASSVSGSYSYEQYF. The CDR3 DNA follows: TGTGCCAGCAGCGTGAGCGGGAGTTACTCCTACGAGCAGTACTTC.

J is TRBJ2-1 and V is TRBV13; D is ambiguous. The CDR3 consists of 13 residues. Germline-derived CDR1 and CDR2 are PRHDT and FYEKMQ (reference sequence). Trimming stripped 5 bases from V and 0 bases from J, with 5 bases between. The CDR3 DNA reads as TGTGCCAGCAGCCCCAACTCCTACAATGAGCAGTTCTTC. This gives the protein CASSPNSYNEQFF.

In nucleotides, the CDR3 is TGCAGCGTTGTTTTAGTGAGGGCTGAAAGTGGGGAGACCCAGTACTTC. Translating gives CSVVLVRAESGETQYF. The chain couples TRBV29-1 to TRBJ2-5, with a weak D call TRBD2 (5 bases). With 4 bases removed from V and 5 bases from J, the gap between germline ends came to 23 bases. The CDR3 is 16 residues long. CDR1 is SQVTM, CDR2 ANQGSEA, per germline.

With respect to this clonotype: No conserved phenylalanine or tryptophan is present at the end of the CDR3, so a read error is the likely explanation. The chain recombines TRBV27 with TRBJ2-1; the D gene is possibly TRBD1 (7 bases). Per the germline V gene, CDR1 is MNHEY and CDR2 is SMNVEV (reference sequence). Trimming cost V 2 bases and J 8 bases, with 16 bases left between them. This CDR3 has 15 amino acids. The CDR3 sequence is CASSLRPGGNYEQFL. The CDR3 DNA follows: TGTGCCAGCAGTTTAAGGCCAGGGGGGAACTATGAGCAGTTCCTC.

This clonotype was seen a single time. The chain links TRBV9 to TRBJ2-5; 13 bases agree with TRBD2. The V segment lost 3 bases and the J segment 3 bases; nucleotides outside the gene matches: 8. From germline, CDR1 is SGDLS and CDR2 YYNGEE. The CDR3 is 17 amino acids. CDR3 sequence (DNA): TGTGCCAGCAGCGCAGGACTAGCGGGAGTATTGGAAGAGACCCAGTACTTC. Its protein product is CASSAGLAGVLEETQYF.

This rearrangement joins TRBV9 to TRBJ2-6; D may correspond to TRBD1 or TRBD2 (6 bases each). The CDR3 consists of 14 residues. The V end was cut by 2 bases, the J end by 7 bases, with 10 bases between. In germline, CDR1 is SGDLS, CDR2 YYNGEE. The CDR3 DNA reads as TGTGCCAGCAGCGTTGGAGGGGGAGCCAACGTCCTGACTTTC. This sequence encodes CASSVGGGANVLTF.

Only one count was recorded for this clonotype. The rearrangement uses TRBV7-6 and TRBJ1-2; D is perhaps TRBD1 (6 bases). Germline V gives CDR1 SGHVS, CDR2 FNYEAQ. This CDR3 has 13 residues. The V gene lost 6 bases and the J gene lost 4 bases, with 12 bases spanning the gap. The CDR3 DNA is TGTGCCAGCAGGCCGACAGGAGGCTATGGCTACACCTTC. Translating it yields CASRPTGGYGYTF.

This chain connects TRBV5-5 to TRBJ2-7; no reliable D call. The length of the CDR3 is 14 residues. Germline-derived CDR1 and CDR2 are SGHKS and YYEKEE (reference sequence). Trimming stripped 4 bases from V and 4 bases from J, with 15 bases between. The CDR3 DNA reads TGTGCCAGCAGCCCGGTGGGCCGGACGTACGAGCAGTACTTC. Protein product: CASSPVGRTYEQYF.

This clonotype was seen a handful of times. This chain connects TRBV7-8 to TRBJ2-1, with 10 bases identical to TRBD2. The length of the CDR3 is 16 residues. Trimming cost V 5 bases and J 1 base; bases outside gene matches: 5. Germline V gene lookup returns CDR1 SGHVS and CDR2 FQNEAQ. The CDR3 sequence: CASSAKLAGSYNEQFF. Written as DNA, the CDR3 is TGTGCCAGCAGCGCGAAACTAGCGGGGTCCTACAATGAGCAGTTCTTC. Combining the CDR3 with reference TRBV7-8 and TRBJ2-1 gives the whole variable domain GAGVSQSPRYKVAKRGQDVALRCDPISGHVSLFWYQQALGQGPEFLTYFQNEAQLDKSGLPSDRFFAERPEGSVSTLKIQRTQQEDSAVYLCASSAKLAGSYNEQFFGPGTRLTVL.

This rearrangement joins TRBV4-1 to TRBJ2-5, with a possible D match to TRBD2 (5 bases). The CDR3 sequence is 14 residues long. The germline V gene has CDR1 MGHRA and CDR2 YSYEKL. V was pared by 0 bases and J by 4 bases, with 9 bases between. CDR3 nucleotide sequence: TGCGCCAGCAGCCAAGAGAGGGCGGGAGAGACCCAGTACTTC. Translating it yields CASSQERAGETQYF.

The CDR3 region is CSARQGLSEQYF. The CDR3 DNA reads as TGCAGTGCCCGACAGGGCCTAAGCGAGCAGTACTTC. The rearrangement uses TRBV20-1 and TRBJ2-4; 7 bases align to TRBD1. The J call may be faulty, since TRBJ2-7 better matches the DNA end. CDR3 length: 12 residues. CDR1 and CDR2 from the germline V gene are DFQATT and SNEGSKA (reference sequence).

V is TRBV7-2 and J is TRBJ2-7; 9 nucleotides line up with TRBD2. Unmatched junction bases numbered 16, after V lost 6 bases and J lost 1 base. CDR1 is SGHTA, CDR2 FQGNSA, per germline. The CDR3 covers 18 residues. This CDR3 is CASSLGGLAGLISYEQYF. DNA for the CDR3: TGTGCCAGCAGTCTCGGGGGCCTAGCGGGATTGATTTCCTACGAGCAGTACTTC.

The genes are TRBV27 and TRBJ2-1; 15 bases line up with TRBD2. The CDR3 consists of 18 residues. The V and J ends lost 6 bases and 0 bases, in that order; junction bases with no gene match: 6. Germline loops: CDR1 MNHEY, CDR2 SMNVEV (reference sequence). In DNA form, the CDR3 reads TGTGCCAGCAGCCCAGGACTAGCGGGAGGGTACTCCTACAATGAGCAGTTCTTC. Its translation is CASSPGLAGGYSYNEQFF.

This clonotype was detected ten times or more. The gene calls are TRBV29-1 and TRBJ2-3; 12 nucleotides line up with TRBD2. This CDR3 is built from 14 residues. The germline V gene has CDR1 SQVTM and CDR2 ANQGSEA. J lost 3 bases, V lost 3 bases, and 1 base had no gene match. The CDR3 nucleotides are TGCAGCGTTGAGACTAGCGGGAGTACAGATACGCAGTATTTT. This codes for CSVETSGSTDTQYF.

This clonotype occurred many times. CDR3 amino acids: CASSRTSGSPSEQFF. The CDR3 nucleotides read TGTGCCAGCAGTCGGACTAGCGGGAGTCCGTCCGAGCAGTTCTTC. This chain joins TRBV6-4 and TRBJ2-1; 13 nucleotides line up with TRBD2. Germline V lookup: CDR1 MRHNA, CDR2 SNTAGT. The CDR3 contains 15 residues. The V and J ends lost 5 bases and 10 bases, in that order; junction bases with no gene match: 8.

V is TRBV4-2 and J is TRBJ2-3, with 12 positions matching TRBD2. This CDR3 comprises 18 residues. The germline CDR1 and CDR2 sequences are LGHNA and YNFKEQ. The V segment lost 1 base and the J segment 2 bases; nucleotides outside the gene matches: 7. CDR3 region: CASSQGLAGVSVTDTQYF. DNA of the CDR3: TGTGCCAGCAGCCAAGGACTAGCGGGAGTCTCGGTCACAGATACGCAGTATTTT.

The V call is TRBV28, the J call TRBJ2-1; TRBD1 matches 8 bases. This CDR3 has 19 amino acids. V dropped 4 bases and J dropped 0; count of bases not matched to a gene: 14. CDR1 is MDHEN, CDR2 SYDVKM, per germline. The DNA of the CDR3 is TGTGCCAGCAGTTCCAGGGGGCGCTTTCAAGTAGGCTCCTACAATGAGCAGTTCTTC. Translating gives CASSSRGRFQVGSYNEQFF.

The V and J genes are TRBV5-1 and TRBJ1-1; a weak D match, TRBD1 (6 bases). The germline V and J ends were trimmed by 0 bases and 5 bases, with 20 bases remaining between them. Germline V gene data show CDR1 as SGHRS and CDR2 as YFSETQ. The CDR3 sequence is 17 residues long. CDR3 nucleotide sequence: TGCGCCAGCAGCTTGGCCGCGGAGGGCGCGAGGGGGACTGAAGCTTTCTTT. Its translation: CASSLAAEGARGTEAFF.

The chain recombines TRBV20-1 with TRBJ2-5; the D call may be TRBD1 or TRBD2 (6 bases each). CDR1 is DFQATT and CDR2 is SNEGSKA in the germline V gene (reference sequence). The CDR3 extends over 15 amino acids. Trimming stripped 5 bases from V and 4 bases from J, with 20 bases between. The CDR3 here is CSAALPGAVGETQYF. In DNA, the CDR3 is TGCAGTGCTGCTCTTCCGGGGGCAGTAGGAGAGACCCAGTACTTC.

The rearrangement uses TRBV12-3 or TRBV12-4 and TRBJ2-5; no clear D gene. The CDR3 has 13 amino acids. The V end lost 5 bases, the J end lost 2 bases, and 9 bases lay between the germline ends. The CDR3 DNA sequence: TGTGCCAGCAGTCAACATCGTCAAGAGACCCAGTACTTC. Encoded protein: CASSQHRQETQYF.

The rearrangement uses TRBV4-1 and TRBJ1-6; no definite D call. V was clipped by 0 bases and J by 9 bases, with 9 bases between them. Germline CDR1 reads MGHRA; CDR2 reads YSYEKL. The CDR3 is made up of 14 amino acids. The CDR3 region is CASSQEAEISPLHF. The CDR3 region has the DNA TGCGCCAGCAGCCAAGAGGCCGAAATTTCACCCCTCCACTTT.

This clonotype has only a few counts. DNA of the CDR3: TGTGCCAGCAGCCAAGATCCACCAGGGGACCTTCAAGAGACCCAGTACTTC. It codes for CASSQDPPGDLQETQYF. The V gene is TRBV3-1, the J gene TRBJ2-5, with TRBD1 as a possible D gene (6 bases). This CDR3 has 17 amino acids. V was pared by 0 bases and J by 2 bases, with 16 bases between. Germline CDR1 reads LGHDT; CDR2 reads YNNKEL (reference sequence).

As concerns this clonotype: The junction and the germline gene differ at one end; a read error may be behind it. CDR3 DNA: TGCGCCAGCAGCTTGACGCTACAGGGGAATGAGCGGTTCTTC. It translates to CASSLTLQGNERFF. The chain recombines TRBV5-1 with TRBJ2-1, with TRBD1 matching 7 bases. Germline CDR1 and CDR2: SGHRS and YFSETQ. CDR3 length: 14 residues.

The V call is TRBV7-9, the J call TRBJ2-5; unclear D gene. The J call may be incorrect, as the DNA end agrees better with TRBJ2-7. CDR1 and CDR2 (germline): SEHNR, FQNEAQ (reference sequence). The CDR3 is 14 amino acids. The chain's CDR3 is CASSLSDRSHEQYF. CDR3 DNA sequence: TGTGCCAGCAGCTTAAGTGATCGTAGCCACGAGCAGTACTTC.